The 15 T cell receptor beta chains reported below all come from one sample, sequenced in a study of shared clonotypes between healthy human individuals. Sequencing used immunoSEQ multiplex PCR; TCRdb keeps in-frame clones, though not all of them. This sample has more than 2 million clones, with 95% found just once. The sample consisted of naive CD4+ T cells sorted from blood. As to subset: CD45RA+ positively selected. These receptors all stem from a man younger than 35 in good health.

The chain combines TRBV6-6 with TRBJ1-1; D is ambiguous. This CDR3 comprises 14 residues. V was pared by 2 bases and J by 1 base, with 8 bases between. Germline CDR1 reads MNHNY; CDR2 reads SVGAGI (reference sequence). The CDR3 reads CASSYRAGNTEAFF. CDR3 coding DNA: TGTGCCAGCAGTTACAGGGCGGGGAACACTGAAGCTTTCTTT.

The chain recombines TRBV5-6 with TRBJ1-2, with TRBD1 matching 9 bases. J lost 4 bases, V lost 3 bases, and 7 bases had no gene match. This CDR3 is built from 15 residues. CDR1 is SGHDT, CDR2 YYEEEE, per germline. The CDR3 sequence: CASSWRTGGAYGYTF. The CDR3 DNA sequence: TGTGCCAGCAGCTGGCGAACAGGGGGCGCCTATGGCTACACCTTC.

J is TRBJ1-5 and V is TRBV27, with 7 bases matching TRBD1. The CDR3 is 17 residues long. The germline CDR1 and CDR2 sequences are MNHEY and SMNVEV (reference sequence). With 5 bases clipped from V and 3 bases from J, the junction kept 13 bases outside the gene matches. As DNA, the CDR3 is TGTGCCAGCAGTCGAGCGACAGGGCCGGGAGACAATCAGCCCCAGCATTTT. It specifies CASSRATGPGDNQPQHF.

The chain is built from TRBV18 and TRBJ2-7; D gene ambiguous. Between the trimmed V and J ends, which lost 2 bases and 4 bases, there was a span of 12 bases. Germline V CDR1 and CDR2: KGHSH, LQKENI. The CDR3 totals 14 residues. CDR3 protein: CASSPGERVYEQYF. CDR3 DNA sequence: TGTGCCAGCTCACCAGGCGAAAGGGTATACGAGCAGTACTTC.

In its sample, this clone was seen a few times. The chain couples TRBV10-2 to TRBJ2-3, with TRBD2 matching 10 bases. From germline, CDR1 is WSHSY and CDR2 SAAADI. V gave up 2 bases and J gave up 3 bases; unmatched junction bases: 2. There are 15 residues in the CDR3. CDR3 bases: TGCGCCAGCAGTGAGACGACTAGCGGGACAGATACGCAGTATTTT. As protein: CASSETTSGTDTQYF.

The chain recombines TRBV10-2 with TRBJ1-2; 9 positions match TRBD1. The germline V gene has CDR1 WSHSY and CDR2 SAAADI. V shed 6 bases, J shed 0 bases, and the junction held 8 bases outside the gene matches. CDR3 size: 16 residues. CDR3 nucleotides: TGCGCCAGCAGCTCTGGACAGGGGACCGCTAACTATGGCTACACCTTC. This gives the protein CASSSGQGTANYGYTF.

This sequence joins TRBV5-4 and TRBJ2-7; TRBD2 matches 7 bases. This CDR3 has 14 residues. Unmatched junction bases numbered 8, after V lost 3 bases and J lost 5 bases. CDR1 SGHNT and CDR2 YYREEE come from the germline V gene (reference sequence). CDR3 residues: CASSSSGREHEQYF. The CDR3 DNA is TGTGCCAGCAGCTCTAGCGGAAGGGAGCACGAGCAGTACTTC.

CDR3 in DNA: TGTGCCAGCAGCCAACAGGGTGCCACTAATGAAAAACTGTTTTTT. Protein: CASSQQGATNEKLFF. This chain joins TRBV7-9 and TRBJ1-4, with D possibly being TRBD1 (6 bases). Germline V gives CDR1 SEHNR, CDR2 FQNEAQ (reference sequence). V was clipped by 5 bases and J by 2 bases, with 12 bases between them. The CDR3 has 15 amino acids.

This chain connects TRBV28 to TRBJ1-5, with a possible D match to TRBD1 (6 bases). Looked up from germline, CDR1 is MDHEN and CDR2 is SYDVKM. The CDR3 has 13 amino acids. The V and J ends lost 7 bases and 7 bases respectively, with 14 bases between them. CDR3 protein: CASTLGARQPQHF. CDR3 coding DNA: TGTGCCAGCACGTTGGGGGCACGACAGCCCCAGCATTTT.

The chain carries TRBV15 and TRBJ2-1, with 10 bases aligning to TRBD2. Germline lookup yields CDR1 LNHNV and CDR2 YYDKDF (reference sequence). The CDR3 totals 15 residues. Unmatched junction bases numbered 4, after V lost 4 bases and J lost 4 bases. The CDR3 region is CATSTGTSAYNEQFF. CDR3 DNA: TGTGCCACCAGCACCGGGACTAGCGCTTACAATGAGCAGTTCTTC.

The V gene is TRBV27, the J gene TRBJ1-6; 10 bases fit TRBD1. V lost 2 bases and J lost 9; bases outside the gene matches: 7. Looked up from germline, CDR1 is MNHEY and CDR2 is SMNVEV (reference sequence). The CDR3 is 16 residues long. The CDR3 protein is CASSLEDRGTTSPLHF. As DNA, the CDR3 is TGTGCCAGCAGTTTAGAGGACAGGGGGACTACTTCACCCCTCCACTTT.

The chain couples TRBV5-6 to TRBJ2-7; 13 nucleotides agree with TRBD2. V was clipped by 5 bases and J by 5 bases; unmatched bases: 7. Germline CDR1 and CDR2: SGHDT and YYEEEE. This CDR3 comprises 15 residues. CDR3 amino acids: CASRLRGTSGNEQYF. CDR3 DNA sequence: TGTGCCAGCAGGTTGCGCGGGACTAGCGGGAACGAGCAGTACTTC.

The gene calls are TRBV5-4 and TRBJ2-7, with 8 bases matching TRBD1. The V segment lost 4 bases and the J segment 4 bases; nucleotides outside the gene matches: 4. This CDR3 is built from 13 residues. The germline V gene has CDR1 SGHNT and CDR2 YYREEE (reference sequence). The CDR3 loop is CASSTDREYEQYF. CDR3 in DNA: TGTGCCAGCAGCACGGACAGGGAGTACGAGCAGTACTTC.

CDR3 nucleotide sequence: TGTGCCAGCAGCGTCGGAGCGGGAATAATTACTTCCTACAATGAGCAGTTCTTC. Translation: CASSVGAGIITSYNEQFF. V usage is TRBV9 and J usage is TRBJ2-1; 7 nucleotides agree with TRBD2. The J segment lost 1 base and the V segment lost 2 bases, leaving 12 bases of the junction unmatched. The CDR3 is 18 residues long. Looked up from germline, CDR1 is SGDLS and CDR2 is YYNGEE.

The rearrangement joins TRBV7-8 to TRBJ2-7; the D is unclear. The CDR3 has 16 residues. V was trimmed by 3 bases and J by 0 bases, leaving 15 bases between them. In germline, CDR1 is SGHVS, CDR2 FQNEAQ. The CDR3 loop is CASSFARWFSSYEQYF. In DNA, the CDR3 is TGTGCCAGCAGCTTCGCGCGGTGGTTTAGCTCCTACGAGCAGTACTTC.